This section outlines one T cell receptor (beta chain) sequence together with its context. The entry originates in a study of radiation and T cells in renal cell carcinoma. Sequenced by immunoSEQ multiplex PCR; TCRdb stores in-frame clones only, minus some. Here the sample spans about 130,000 clones, around 82% being singletons. The time point: blood 2 weeks post-SBRT. Sample treatment: 15 Gy SBRT to primary tumor, nephrectomy 4 weeks later. Serial blood draws occurred at baseline and 2 and 4 weeks post-SBRT. Germline V CDR1 and CDR2: SGHDN, FVKESK. The CDR3 has 14 amino acids. V was pared by 4 bases and J by 0 bases, with 7 bases between.

Sequencing used blood, obtained from a patient whose treatment included radiotherapy and nephrectomy. The TCR sequence derives from a man between 45 and 60 years old with renal cell carcinoma. The rearrangement uses TRBV14 and TRBJ1-3; D is unresolved. The DNA for the CDR3 is TGTGCCAGCAGCCTGGAGAGCTCTGGAAACACCATATATTTT. This encodes CASSLESSGNTIYF.